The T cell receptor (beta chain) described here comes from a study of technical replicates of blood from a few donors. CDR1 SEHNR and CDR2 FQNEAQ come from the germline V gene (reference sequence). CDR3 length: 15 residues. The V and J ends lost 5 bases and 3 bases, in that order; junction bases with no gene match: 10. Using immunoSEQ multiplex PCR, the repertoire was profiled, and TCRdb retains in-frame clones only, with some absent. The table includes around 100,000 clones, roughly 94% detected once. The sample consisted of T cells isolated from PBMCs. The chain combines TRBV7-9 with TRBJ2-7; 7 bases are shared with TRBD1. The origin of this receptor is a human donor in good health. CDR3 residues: CASSPPGTEVYEQYF. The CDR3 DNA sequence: TGTGCCAGCAGCCCCCCCGGGACAGAGGTCTACGAGCAGTACTTC.